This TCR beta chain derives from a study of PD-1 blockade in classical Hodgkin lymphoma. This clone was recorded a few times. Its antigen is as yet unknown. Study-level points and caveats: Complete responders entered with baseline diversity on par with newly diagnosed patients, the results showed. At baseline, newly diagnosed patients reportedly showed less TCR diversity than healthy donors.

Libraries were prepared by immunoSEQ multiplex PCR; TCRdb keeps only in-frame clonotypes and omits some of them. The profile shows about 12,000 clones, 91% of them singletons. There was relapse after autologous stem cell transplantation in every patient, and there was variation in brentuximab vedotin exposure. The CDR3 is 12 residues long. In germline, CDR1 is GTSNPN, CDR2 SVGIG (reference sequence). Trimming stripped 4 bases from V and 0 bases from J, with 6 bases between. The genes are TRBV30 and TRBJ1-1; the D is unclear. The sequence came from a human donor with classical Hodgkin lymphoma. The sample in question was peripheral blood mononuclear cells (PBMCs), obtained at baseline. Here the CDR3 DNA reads TGTGCCTGGAATAGAATGAACACTGAAGCTTTCTTT. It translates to CAWNRMNTEAFF.